A single TCR beta chain is shown here with its context. PCR used 60 Vbeta primers and 13 Jbeta primers. Profiling relied on immunoSEQ multiplex PCR, and the TCRdb table lists in-frame clones only, not all of them. The table has about 62,000 clones, approximately 89% seen once. The data belong to a study of cytomegalovirus exposure and HLA in healthy donors. Samples came from healthy bone marrow donors. The CDR3 is 14 amino acids. Trimming shortened V by 1 base and J by 7 bases, and 11 bases separated the two germline ends. CDR1 is SNHLY and CDR2 is FYNNEI in the germline V gene. Material: PBMCs. The TCR comes from a man aged 18 to 30 in good health and CMV-seronegative. The J gene is TRBJ1-5, the V gene TRBV2; D is perhaps TRBD1 (6 bases). The CDR3 nucleotides read TGTGCCAGCAGTGAAGTGGGGAGGGGGCAGCCCCAGCATTTT. Translated, it gives CASSEVGRGQPQHF. The full variable domain, its missing parts supplied by reference TRBV2 and TRBJ1-5, is EPEVTQTPSHQVTQMGQEVILRCVPISNHLYFYWYRQILGQKVEFLVSFYNNEISEKSEIFDDQFSVERPDGSNFTLKIRSTKLEDSAMYFCASSEVGRGQPQHFGDGTRLSIL.